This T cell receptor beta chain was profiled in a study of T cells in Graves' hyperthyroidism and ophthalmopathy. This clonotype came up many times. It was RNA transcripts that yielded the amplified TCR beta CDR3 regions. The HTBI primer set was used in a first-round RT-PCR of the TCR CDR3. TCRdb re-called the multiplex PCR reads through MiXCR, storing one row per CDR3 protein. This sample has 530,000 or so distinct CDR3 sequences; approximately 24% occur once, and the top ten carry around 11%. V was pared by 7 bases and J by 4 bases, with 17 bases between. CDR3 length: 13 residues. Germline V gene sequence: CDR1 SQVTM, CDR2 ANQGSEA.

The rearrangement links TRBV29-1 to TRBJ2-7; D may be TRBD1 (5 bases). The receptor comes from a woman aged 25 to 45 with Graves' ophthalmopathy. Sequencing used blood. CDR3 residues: CSATDPGWYEQYF. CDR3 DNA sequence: TGCAGCGCCACAGACCCAGGGTGGTACGAGCAGTACTTC.